This TCR beta chain was captured by sequencing in a study of cytomegalovirus exposure and HLA in healthy donors (TCRdb year 2017). About the investigation overall: According to a later analysis, one platform produced both the roughly 120 validation repertoires and the roughly 640 repertoires of the first cohort. The aim of the study was to test whether cataloging public T cell receptors could identify signatures of past pathogen exposure. A separate validation cohort of about 110 different subjects was used in addition to the 666-subject first cohort. The study combined high-throughput TCR immunosequencing, statistical association of individual TCRs with disease status, and machine learning to predict cytomegalovirus infection status. Study-wide findings and limitations: In a later analysis, TCRs clustered in the first cohort were found to also tend to co-occur in the approximately 110 validation repertoires, with about 93% of cluster scores above 0. The study gave a list of under 200 TCR beta chains associated with cytomegalovirus. In vitro tests confirmed that three of the cytomegalovirus-associated TCR beta chains recognize cytomegalovirus antigens. The classifier was reported to diagnose cytomegalovirus status with high specificity and sensitivity in both the original cohort and the validation cohort. Most TCR sequences were seen in very few donors, while some public TCRs were found in many individuals. A later analysis had no HLA typing for the validation cohort, so co-occurrence there was scored across all 130 or so repertoires. According to the authors, the approach could potentially be generalized to other disease states and immunological phenotypes.

The library came from the immunoSEQ multiplex PCR assay. On the authors' methods: A statistical classification framework was built to diagnose cytomegalovirus status from the catalog of TCR beta chain sequences. TCRdb stores this immuneACCESS table with in-frame sequences only. Part of the clones is absent; in the studies checked, under half of the shortfall reflects unresolved V genes, and no reason is known for the rest. V and J calls and clone size come straight from that table; D and trimming were deduced from the DNA. The sample table records about 140,000 clones; roughly 90% of these occur just once. Approximately 0.7% of the sample lies in the top ten. Donors formed part of the validation cohort, which comprised 120 subjects and was distinct from the first cohort of 666 subjects. Measured from the cysteine to the phenylalanine, the CDR3 is 14 residues long. Solely the CDR3 DNA is kept, with 42 bases framed from the first base. Trimming at the junction amounts to 7 bases on V and 4 bases on J, and the germline ends lie 16 bases apart. Based on the germline V gene (reference sequence), the CDR1 and CDR2 sequences are LNHDA and SQIVND.

As for this clone: The target of this receptor is not known. No base-level quality is on record; no much larger clone is a single base apart.

The sequenced sample was PBMCs. The clonotype originates from a man younger than 35 in good health and CMV-seronegative. The rearrangement combines TRBV19 with TRBJ1-2; the D gene lacks a confident call. The nucleotides are TGTGCCAGTACCCGCGAACGAGAGGGCTATGGCTACACCTTC. It encodes CASTREREGYGYTF.